The entry below gives a single TCR beta chain sequence along with its context. V was shortened by 6 bases and J by 9 bases, with 18 bases between the two germline ends. The CDR3 is made up of 15 amino acids. CDR1 and CDR2 from the germline V gene are MNHEY and SMNVEV (reference sequence). This entry is derived from a study of blood T cell repertoires in COVID-19. Assay: immunoSEQ multiplex PCR; the TCRdb copy retains only in-frame clones and omits some. The data show some 96,000 clones, 80% seen once. The chain employs TRBV27 and TRBJ1-6; D perhaps matches TRBD1 (6 bases). The sequence derives from a woman in her 70s with acute or convalescent COVID-19. Specimen: peripheral blood. The CDR3 bases are TGTGCCAGCAGAGAACCAGGGTCAGGGGCTTCACCCCTCCACTTT. The encoded protein is CASREPGSGASPLHF.